This passage covers 11 T cell receptor beta chains from one sample sequenced in a study of post-analysis software for immune sequencing data. Study results and limitations: Patients had higher frequencies than controls of roughly 5 TRBV segments, including TRBV5-6, TRBV5-1 and TRBV20-1.

The TCR beta cDNA libraries contained unique molecular identifiers. TCRdb re-derived calls from the PCR reads in MiXCR, one entry per CDR3 protein. The sample includes around 400,000 distinct CDR3 sequences, approximately 38% seen only once; the top ten take approximately 7.7%. Their specific antigens are unknown. Sequencing was carried out using blood. These receptors were obtained from a girl aged 2 to 10 with multiple sclerosis.

The chain couples TRBV4-1 to TRBJ1-1; a possible D gene is TRBD1 (6 bases). The germline V gene encodes CDR1 MGHRA and CDR2 YSYEKL. The CDR3 totals 16 residues. V lost 4 bases to trimming and J lost 3 bases, with 18 bases between them. For the CDR3, the DNA is TGCGCCAGCAGCCTCGCGGGAGCAGGGGCTGACACTGAAGCTTTCTTT. Translation: CASSLAGAGADTEAFF.

Here the CDR3 reads CSAAILRGAQPQHF. The CDR3, as DNA: TGCAGTGCTGCAATCCTAAGGGGCGCGCAGCCCCAGCATTTT. The chain carries TRBV20-1 and TRBJ1-5; TRBD1 might be the D (5 bases). The germline gives CDR1 DFQATT, CDR2 SNEGSKA (reference sequence). The CDR3 contains 14 residues. With 5 bases removed from V and 7 bases from J, the gap between germline ends came to 18 bases.

A word on this clonotype: One junction end disagrees with the germline gene, perhaps due to a read error. The genes are TRBV11-1 and TRBJ2-1; D is unresolved. The CDR3 runs to 15 residues. Germline CDR1 SGHAT, CDR2 FQDESV (reference sequence). Written as DNA, the CDR3 is TGTGGCAGCAGCTTCCCGCCTAACTCCTACAATGAGCAGTTCTTC. It codes for CGSSFPPNSYNEQFF.

In this sample, this clonotype turned up a few times. The chain recombines TRBV28 with TRBJ1-5, with 10 bases that match TRBD1. The CDR3 covers 14 residues. The germline gives CDR1 MDHEN, CDR2 SYDVKM. The J segment lost 4 bases and the V segment lost 4 bases, leaving 1 base of the junction unmatched. CDR3 DNA sequence: TGTGCCAGCAGTTGGGGACAGGGGAATCAGCCCCAGCATTTT. It translates to CASSWGQGNQPQHF.

This clonotype was detected only a few times. The CDR3 spells CASSPSRVINYGYTF. CDR3 coding DNA: TGTGCCAGCAGTCCTAGCAGGGTGATTAACTATGGCTACACCTTC. The chain has TRBV27 and TRBJ1-2; D possibly corresponds to TRBD1 (5 bases). V lost 5 bases, J lost 1 base, and 14 bases lay in between. Germline-derived CDR1 and CDR2 are MNHEY and SMNVEV (reference sequence). The CDR3 runs 15 residues.

A single count supports this clonotype. The rearrangement joins TRBV13 to TRBJ2-5; 8 bases map to TRBD1. The J call is in doubt because the DNA end fits TRBJ2-7 better. Germline values: CDR1 PRHDT, CDR2 FYEKMQ (reference sequence). The CDR3 consists of 15 residues. CDR3: CASSRGQGDSYEQYF. In DNA form, the CDR3 reads TGTGCCAGCAGCCGAGGACAGGGCGACTCCTACGAGCAGTACTTC.

This chain connects TRBV5-1 to TRBJ2-1, with TRBD2 identical over 10 bases. This CDR3 comprises 15 residues. The J segment lost 3 bases and the V segment lost 5 bases, leaving 5 bases of the junction unmatched. CDR1 is SGHRS and CDR2 is YFSETQ in the germline V gene. The CDR3 DNA reads as TGCGCCAGCAGACATAGCGGGGGGAGCTACAATGAGCAGTTCTTC. As protein: CASRHSGGSYNEQFF.

This sequence joins TRBV28 and TRBJ2-7, with unresolved D. V gave up 10 bases and J gave up 1 base, with 14 bases separating them. The CDR3 spans 13 residues. The germline V gene has CDR1 MDHEN and CDR2 SYDVKM. The CDR3 sequence is CATSPGSSYEQYF. DNA of the CDR3: TGTGCCACTTCCCCTGGGTCTTCCTACGAGCAGTACTTC. The complete variable domain, with remaining parts taken from reference TRBV28 and TRBJ2-7, reads DVKVTQSSRYLVKRTGEKVFLECVQDMDHENMFWYRQDPGLGLRLIYFSYDVKMKEKGDIPEGYSVSREKKERFSLILESASTNQTSMYLCATSPGSSYEQYFGPGTRLTVT.

This sequence joins TRBV15 and TRBJ2-7; D remains unclear. The V end lost 2 bases, the J end lost 2 bases, and 16 bases lay between the germline ends. Germline values: CDR1 LNHNV, CDR2 YYDKDF (reference sequence). The length of the CDR3 is 16 residues. CDR3 in amino acids: CATSRTTTYTPYEQYF. CDR3 coding DNA: TGTGCCACCAGCAGAACCACTACGTATACTCCCTACGAGCAGTACTTC.

CDR3 nucleotides: TGTGCCAGCACCCGAGACCTCCAAGAGACCCAGTACTTC. Its protein is CASTRDLQETQYF. The chain carries TRBV2 and TRBJ2-5, with unresolved D. Germline V gene sequence: CDR1 SNHLY, CDR2 FYNNEI. Deletions cut 7 bases from V and 1 base from J, with 10 bases between. The CDR3 length is 13 residues.

The chain carries TRBV4-1 and TRBJ2-7, with a tentative D call TRBD2 (5 bases). V lost 0 bases and J 3 bases, leaving 9 bases between the germline ends. From germline, CDR1 is MGHRA and CDR2 YSYEKL. The CDR3 extends over 14 amino acids. The CDR3 bases are TGCGCCAGCAGCCAAGAGGCTAGCAGCTACGAGCAGTACTTC. Translated, it gives CASSQEASSYEQYF.